The T cell receptor (beta chain) under discussion was sequenced for a study of cytomegalovirus exposure and HLA in healthy donors (TCRdb year 2017). Broadly, across the study: The approximately 710 repertoires of the first cohort and the roughly 120 validation repertoires were produced on the same platform, according to a later analysis. Along with the roughly 670-subject first cohort, a separate validation cohort of over 90 different subjects was used. To predict cytomegalovirus infection status, the study brought together high-throughput TCR immunosequencing, statistical association of individual TCRs with disease status, and machine learning. The study aimed to test whether signatures of past pathogen exposure could be identified by cataloging public T cell receptors. The study at large found these results: Subsequent analysis determined that TCRs grouped into clusters in the first cohort also showed a tendency toward co-occurrence across the 90 to 150 validation repertoires, and 85% to 95% of cluster scores exceeded 0. According to the authors, the approach could potentially be generalized to other disease states and immunological phenotypes. A few of the identified cytomegalovirus-associated TCR beta chains were confirmed in vitro to be specific for cytomegalovirus antigens. The study gave a list of around 170 TCR beta chains associated with cytomegalovirus. A later analysis had no HLA typing for the validation cohort, so co-occurrence there was scored across all 110 or so repertoires. The classifier was reported to diagnose cytomegalovirus status with high specificity and sensitivity in both the original and validation cohorts. While some public TCRs were present in many individuals, most TCR sequences turned up only very rarely across donors.

Details on this clone: Its antigen target is currently unknown. No much larger clone is present one base from it, and per-base qualities are unavailable.

According to the germline V gene, CDR1 reads LGHNA and CDR2 reads YSLEER. Here V drops 2 bases and J drops 10 bases, and the junction holds 7 bases not matched to any gene. From cysteine to phenylalanine, the CDR3 is 15 amino acids long. Left in the record is the CDR3 DNA by itself, 45 bases read in frame from the first base. Preparation of the library involved the immunoSEQ multiplex PCR assay. The original methods were these. A statistical classification framework was built for diagnosing cytomegalovirus status from the catalog of TCR beta chain sequences. The table comes from immuneACCESS by way of TCRdb, which keeps in-frame sequences with V and J called. Part of the clones is missing from these tables; in studies checked, under half for an unresolved V gene and the rest for unknown reasons. Clone size and the V and J calls come from that table; the DNA yielded D and trimming. In this sample the table shows some 83,000 clones, around 94% of which occur a single time. The ten largest clones represent 3% to 4% of the sample.

Donors formed part of the validation cohort, which comprised 120 subjects and was distinct from the first cohort of under 800 subjects. The chain links TRBV4-3 with TRBJ1-6; a stretch of 8 junction bases matches TRBD1. Sequencing was done on a sample of PBMCs. This TCR came from a woman aged 18-35 years in good health and CMV-seropositive. The DNA sequence is TGCGCCAGCAGCCAACACGGACAGGGTAGCTCACCCCTCCACTTT. Its coded protein is CASSQHGQGSSPLHF.